One sample yielded the 25 T cell receptor beta chains listed below, sequenced in a study of blood T cell repertoires in COVID-19 (TCRdb year 2020). Preparation of the library involved the immunoSEQ multiplex PCR assay. TCRdb holds this immuneACCESS table with in-frame rearrangements only. Some clones are missing; in checked studies, unresolved V genes explain under half, and the rest has no known cause. This sample lists under 100,000 clones; around four fifths were detected once. Jointly, the top ten make up about 3.4% of the sample. Material for sequencing was peripheral blood. These receptors were collected from a man aged 45-65 years with acute or convalescent COVID-19.

V usage is TRBV30 and J usage is TRBJ1-4, with 9 bases lining up with TRBD1. V lost 5 bases, J lost 10 bases, and 17 bases stayed unmatched. Looked up from germline, CDR1 is GTSNPN and CDR2 is SVGIG (reference sequence). This CDR3 region has 16 residues. The CDR3 region has the DNA TGTGCCTGGGGTCCACCCTCCGGGACAGGGCAGTCAAAACTGTTTTTT. Translating it yields CAWGPPSGTGQSKLFF. The entire variable domain, with the rest obtained from reference TRBV30 and TRBJ1-4, is as follows: SQTIHQWPATLVQPVGSPLSLECTVEGTSNPNLYWYRQAAGRGLQLLFYSVGIGQISSEVPQNLSASRPQDRQFILSSKKLLLSDSGFYLCAWGPPSGTGQSKLFFGSGTQLSVL.

The J gene is TRBJ2-7, the V gene TRBV7-9, with a tentative D call TRBD2 (5 bases). With 6 bases removed from V and 1 base from J, the gap between germline ends came to 13 bases. CDR1 is SEHNR, CDR2 FQNEAQ, per germline (reference sequence). This CDR3 has 14 amino acids. The CDR3 sequence: CASSSPGTSYEQYF. In nucleotides, the CDR3 is TGTGCCAGCAGTTCCCCGGGAACTTCCTACGAGCAGTACTTC.

The chain joins TRBV11-2 to TRBJ1-3; possibly TRBD1 for D (6 bases). The germline V gene has CDR1 SGHAT and CDR2 FQNNGV. The CDR3 spans 17 residues. The V end was cut by 5 bases, the J end by 0 bases, with 17 bases between. CDR3 protein: CASSPRQVLSSGNTIYF. CDR3 coding DNA: TGTGCCAGCAGCCCCAGACAGGTTTTGAGCTCTGGAAACACCATATATTTT.

J is TRBJ2-1 and V is TRBV29-1, with a tentative D call TRBD2 (6 bases). The CDR3 sequence is 15 residues long. The V end lost 0 bases, the J end lost 2 bases, and 11 bases lay between the germline ends. Germline values: CDR1 SQVTM, CDR2 ANQGSEA. CDR3 protein: CSVEDLRGTYNEQFF. The CDR3 bases are TGCAGCGTTGAAGATCTGCGGGGCACCTACAATGAGCAGTTCTTC.

The chain has TRBV5-4 and TRBJ2-7, with 14 bases lining up with TRBD2. The length of the CDR3 is 16 residues. Germline CDR1 and CDR2: SGHNT and YYREEE (reference sequence). The V gene end was trimmed by 4 bases and the J gene end by 6 bases; junction bases not matched to a gene: 9. DNA of the CDR3: TGTGCCAGCAGCCCCCAAGGACTAGCGGGAGGAACCGAGCAGTACTTC. Amino acids: CASSPQGLAGGTEQYF. Based on the CDR3 plus reference TRBV5-4 and TRBJ2-7, the full variable domain is ETGVTQSPTHLIKTRGQQVTLRCSSQSGHNTVSWYQQALGQGPQFIFQYYREEENGRGNFPPRFSGLQFPNYSSELNVNALELDDSALYLCASSPQGLAGGTEQYFGPGTRLTVT.

This clone was found once. The chain joins TRBV30 to TRBJ2-1; TRBD2 matches 7 bases. Germline V lookup: CDR1 GTSNPN, CDR2 SVGIG (reference sequence). CDR3 length: 15 amino acids. J gave up 7 bases and V 1 base, and 10 bases lay outside the gene matches. This CDR3 reads CAWSGGLPLGNEQFF. In DNA form, the CDR3 reads TGTGCCTGGAGTGGGGGACTACCCCTGGGTAATGAGCAGTTCTTC.

This chain connects TRBV24-1 to TRBJ2-6, with unresolved D. This CDR3 is 14 amino acids long. From germline, CDR1 is KGHDR and CDR2 SFDVKD. V was cut by 4 bases and J by 1 base, with 4 bases left in between. The CDR3 DNA reads as TGTGCCACCAGTGACCCATCTGGGGCCAACGTCCTGACTTTC. It specifies CATSDPSGANVLTF.

The rearrangement links TRBV5-1 to TRBJ1-2; TRBD1 agrees at 7 bases. This CDR3 has 16 amino acids. CDR1 and CDR2 from the germline V gene are SGHRS and YFSETQ. V lost 4 bases, J lost 2 bases, and 11 bases stayed unmatched. The CDR3 sequence: CASSPGPGQLNYGYTF. The CDR3 DNA is TGCGCCAGCAGCCCGGGACCGGGACAGTTAAACTATGGCTACACCTTC.

The chain combines TRBV3-1 (or the pseudogene TRBV3-2) with TRBJ2-1, with TRBD2 matching 11 bases. The CDR3 is made up of 17 amino acids. Germline V lookup: CDR1 LGHDT, CDR2 YNNKEL (reference sequence). The junction had 8 bases not matched to a gene; V was cut back by 2 bases and J by 5 bases. The CDR3, as DNA: TGTGCCAGCAGCCAATTTCTTTTAGCGGGGGGGAACAATGAGCAGTTCTTC. This encodes CASSQFLLAGGNNEQFF.

The chain combines TRBV4-3 with TRBJ2-1; TRBD2 is a possible D gene (6 bases). V was shortened by 1 base and J by 0 bases, with 13 bases between the two germline ends. Per the germline V gene, CDR1 is LGHNA and CDR2 is YSLEER. The CDR3 has 17 residues. CDR3 nucleotide sequence: TGCGCCAGCAGCCAAGGGTTCGGGAGTAACTCCTACAATGAGCAGTTCTTC. Residues: CASSQGFGSNSYNEQFF.

This chain uses TRBV7-6 with TRBJ2-3; no clear D. Germline CDR1 is SGHVS and CDR2 is FNYEAQ. This CDR3 has 15 residues. Trimming pared 1 base from V and 0 bases from J, leaving 8 bases between. The CDR3 nucleotides are TGTGCCAGCAGCTTAGTTTTCGGGAGCACAGATACGCAGTATTTT. Translating it yields CASSLVFGSTDTQYF.

J is TRBJ2-6 and V is TRBV7-2; D possibly corresponds to TRBD1 (6 bases). CDR1 and CDR2 (germline): SGHTA, FQGNSA. The CDR3 extends over 18 amino acids. Trimming shortened V by 4 bases and J by 1 base, and 17 bases separated the two germline ends. In DNA form, the CDR3 reads TGTGCCAGCAGCTCACAGGGATTCGCGGCATCTGGGGCCAACGTCCTGACTTTC. This sequence encodes CASSSQGFAASGANVLTF.

The chain is built from TRBV11-2 and TRBJ1-4; 7 positions agree with TRBD1. Trimming cost V 5 bases and J 4 bases; bases outside gene matches: 7. CDR3 length: 15 residues. Germline V gene sequence: CDR1 SGHAT, CDR2 FQNNGV. The CDR3 nucleotides read TGTGCCAGCAGCAAACAGGGACAGTATAATGAAAAACTGTTTTTT. Translating it yields CASSKQGQYNEKLFF.

This clone has a handful of counts. The rearrangement links TRBV28 to TRBJ2-1; 8 positions agree with TRBD1. Trimming cost V 6 bases and J 5 bases; bases outside gene matches: 6. Germline CDR1 MDHEN, CDR2 SYDVKM. CDR3 length: 14 residues. CDR3 region: CASRRTGSDNEQFF. The CDR3 DNA is TGTGCCAGCAGGAGGACAGGGTCTGACAATGAGCAGTTCTTC.

The chain has TRBV6-5 and TRBJ1-4, with 7 bases lining up with TRBD1. J lost 6 bases, V lost 6 bases, and 4 bases had no gene match. Germline assignment: CDR1 MNHEY and CDR2 SVGAGI. CDR3 size: 13 residues. CDR3 protein: CASSQGQYEKLFF. CDR3 DNA sequence: TGTGCCAGCAGCCAGGGACAGTATGAAAAACTGTTTTTT.

The chain couples TRBV11-2 to TRBJ1-1; D is unclear. The germline V and J ends were trimmed by 1 base and 0 bases, with 3 bases remaining between them. CDR3 length: 13 amino acids. Germline-derived CDR1 and CDR2 are SGHAT and FQNNGV. The CDR3 loop is CASSLVVNTEAFF. The CDR3 bases are TGTGCCAGCAGCTTAGTAGTGAACACTGAAGCTTTCTTT.

This sequence joins TRBV6-5 and TRBJ2-5, with D tentatively TRBD1 (5 bases). Germline V CDR1 and CDR2: MNHEY, SVGAGI. Trimming took off 4 bases at V and 1 base at J, with 7 bases between the two ends. The CDR3 length is 13 residues. CDR3 amino acids: CASSWGFQETQYF. CDR3 DNA sequence: TGTGCCAGCAGTTGGGGCTTCCAAGAGACCCAGTACTTC.

The chain employs TRBV5-1 and TRBJ2-7, with D tentatively TRBD2 (6 bases). From germline, CDR1 is SGHRS and CDR2 YFSETQ. The length of the CDR3 is 13 residues. The V end was cut by 1 base, the J end by 5 bases, with 10 bases between. Here the CDR3 DNA reads TGCGCCAGCAGCTTGCAGGGAGGCAACGAGCAGTACTTC. Its translation: CASSLQGGNEQYF. Complete variable domain (other parts from reference TRBV5-1 and TRBJ2-7): KAGVTQTPRYLIKTRGQQVTLSCSPISGHRSVSWYQQTPGQGLQFLFEYFSETQRNKGNFPGRFSGRQFSNSRSEMNVSTLELGDSALYLCASSLQGGNEQYFGPGTRLTVT.

The chain employs TRBV27 and TRBJ2-7; D is unresolved. The CDR3 covers 11 residues. The germline V gene has CDR1 MNHEY and CDR2 SMNVEV (reference sequence). The V end lost 5 bases, the J end lost 4 bases, and 6 bases lay between the germline ends. The CDR3 spells CASSNRYEQYF. CDR3 sequence (DNA): TGTGCCAGCAGTAACAGATACGAGCAGTACTTC.

This clone was seen a handful of times. The chain joins TRBV10-3 to TRBJ2-1; TRBD1 is a possible D gene (6 bases). The CDR3 has 15 residues. V lost 2 bases to trimming and J lost 1 base, with 9 bases between them. Germline-derived CDR1 and CDR2 are ENHRY and SYGVKD. CDR3 coding DNA: TGTGCCATCAGTGAGCAGGGGAGTTCCTACAATGAGCAGTTCTTC. Translated: CAISEQGSSYNEQFF.

The rearrangement joins TRBV7-3 to TRBJ2-7, with a possible D match to TRBD1 (6 bases). Germline assignment: CDR1 SGHTA and CDR2 FQGTGA. V lost 7 bases to trimming and J lost 6 bases, with 16 bases between them. This CDR3 spans 13 amino acids. DNA of the CDR3: TGTGCCAGCAACCAACTCCAGGGGCCCGAGCAGTACTTC. Encoded protein: CASNQLQGPEQYF.

The J gene is TRBJ2-5, the V gene TRBV6-5; 11 nucleotides match TRBD1. The germline V gene has CDR1 MNHEY and CDR2 SVGAGI. This CDR3 region has 15 residues. The V gene end was trimmed by 4 bases and the J gene end by 1 base; junction bases not matched to a gene: 2. The CDR3 loop is CASSWTGGRQETQYF. The CDR3 coding sequence is TGTGCCAGCAGTTGGACAGGGGGCCGCCAAGAGACCCAGTACTTC.

J is TRBJ2-1 and V is TRBV11-2; 13 bases fit TRBD2. This CDR3 contains 15 residues. Germline CDR1 reads SGHAT; CDR2 reads FQNNGV. Trimming took 5 bases from V and 10 from J; bases not matched to a gene: 8. CDR3 DNA sequence: TGTGCCAGCAGCCCCTCCGGGACTAGCGGGAACGAGCAGTTCTTC. Protein product: CASSPSGTSGNEQFF. The whole variable domain, filled in from reference TRBV11-2 and TRBJ2-1, reads EAGVAQSPRYKIIEKRQSVAFWCNPISGHATLYWYQQILGQGPKLLIQFQNNGVVDDSQLPKDRFSAERLKGVDSTLKIQPAKLEDSAVYLCASSPSGTSGNEQFFGPGTRLTVL.

The chain carries TRBV5-1 and TRBJ1-3; D perhaps matches TRBD1 (5 bases). CDR1 SGHRS and CDR2 YFSETQ come from the germline V gene. The CDR3 totals 16 residues. V was pared by 2 bases and J by 2 bases, with 14 bases between. This chain's CDR3 is CASSLPRGETGNTIYF. The CDR3 DNA is TGCGCCAGCAGCTTACCCCGGGGGGAGACTGGAAACACCATATATTTT. Supplemented by reference TRBV5-1 and TRBJ1-3, the full variable domain reads KAGVTQTPRYLIKTRGQQVTLSCSPISGHRSVSWYQQTPGQGLQFLFEYFSETQRNKGNFPGRFSGRQFSNSRSEMNVSTLELGDSALYLCASSLPRGETGNTIYFGEGSWLTVV.

This sequence joins TRBV19 and TRBJ1-1, with TRBD1 matching 8 bases. Germline V gene lookup returns CDR1 LNHDA and CDR2 SQIVND (reference sequence). The trim removed 3 bases at V and 1 base at J, leaving 7 bases unmatched. The CDR3 contains 16 residues. CDR3 DNA sequence: TGTGCCAGTAGTATGAACACAGGGGGGGGGAACACTGAAGCTTTCTTT. Protein sequence: CASSMNTGGGNTEAFF.